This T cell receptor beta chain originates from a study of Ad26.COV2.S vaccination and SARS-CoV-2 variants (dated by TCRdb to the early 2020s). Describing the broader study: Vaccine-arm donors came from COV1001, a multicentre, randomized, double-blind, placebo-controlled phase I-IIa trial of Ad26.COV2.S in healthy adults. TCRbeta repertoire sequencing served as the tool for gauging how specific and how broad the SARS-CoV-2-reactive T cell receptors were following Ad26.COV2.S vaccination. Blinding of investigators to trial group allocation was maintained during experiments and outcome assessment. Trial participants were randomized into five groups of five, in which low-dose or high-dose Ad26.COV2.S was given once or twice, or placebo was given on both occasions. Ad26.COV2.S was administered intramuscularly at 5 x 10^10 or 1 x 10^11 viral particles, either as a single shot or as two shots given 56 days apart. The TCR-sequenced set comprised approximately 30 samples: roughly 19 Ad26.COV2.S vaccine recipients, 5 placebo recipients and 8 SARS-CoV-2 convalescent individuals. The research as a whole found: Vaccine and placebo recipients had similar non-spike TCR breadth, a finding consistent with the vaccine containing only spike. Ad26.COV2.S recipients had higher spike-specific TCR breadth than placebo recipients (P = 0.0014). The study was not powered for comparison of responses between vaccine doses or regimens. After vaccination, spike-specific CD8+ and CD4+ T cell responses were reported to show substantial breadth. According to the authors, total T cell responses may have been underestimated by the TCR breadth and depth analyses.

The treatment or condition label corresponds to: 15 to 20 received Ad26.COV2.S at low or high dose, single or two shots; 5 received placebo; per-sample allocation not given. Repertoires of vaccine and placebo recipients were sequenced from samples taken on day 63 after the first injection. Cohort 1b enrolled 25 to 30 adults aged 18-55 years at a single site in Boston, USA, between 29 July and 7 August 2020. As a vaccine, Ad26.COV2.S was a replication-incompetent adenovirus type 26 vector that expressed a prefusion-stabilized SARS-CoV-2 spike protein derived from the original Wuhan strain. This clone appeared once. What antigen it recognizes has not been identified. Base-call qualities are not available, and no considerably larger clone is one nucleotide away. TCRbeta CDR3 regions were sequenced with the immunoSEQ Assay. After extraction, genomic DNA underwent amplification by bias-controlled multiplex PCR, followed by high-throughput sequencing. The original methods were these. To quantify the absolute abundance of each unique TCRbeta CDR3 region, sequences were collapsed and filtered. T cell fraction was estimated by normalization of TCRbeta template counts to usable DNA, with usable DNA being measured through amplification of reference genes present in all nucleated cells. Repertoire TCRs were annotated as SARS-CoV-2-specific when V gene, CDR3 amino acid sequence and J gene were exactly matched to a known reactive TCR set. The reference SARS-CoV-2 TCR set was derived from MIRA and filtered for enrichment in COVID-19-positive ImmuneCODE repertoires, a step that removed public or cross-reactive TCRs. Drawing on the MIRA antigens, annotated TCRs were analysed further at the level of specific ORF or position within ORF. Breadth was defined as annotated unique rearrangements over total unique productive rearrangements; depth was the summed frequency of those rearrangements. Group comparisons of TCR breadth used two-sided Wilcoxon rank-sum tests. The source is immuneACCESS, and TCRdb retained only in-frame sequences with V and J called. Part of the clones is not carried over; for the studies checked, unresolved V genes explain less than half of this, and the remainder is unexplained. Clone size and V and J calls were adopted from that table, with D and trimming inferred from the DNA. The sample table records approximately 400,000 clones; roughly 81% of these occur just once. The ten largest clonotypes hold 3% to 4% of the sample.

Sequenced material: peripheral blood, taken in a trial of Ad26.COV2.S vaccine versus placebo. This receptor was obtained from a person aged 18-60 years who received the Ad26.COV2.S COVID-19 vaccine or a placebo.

The nucleotides are TGTGCCAGCAGAACCCACACGGGGACAGGGGAGGGCCCTGAAGCTTTCTTT. The translation is CASRTHTGTGEGPEAFF. This chain joins TRBV25-1 to TRBJ1-1; a stretch of 10 junction bases matches TRBD1. The CDR3 numbers 17 residues from cysteine through phenylalanine. Only CDR3 DNA is held: 51 bases, read in frame from base 1. From V the trimming removes 6 bases and from J it removes 6 bases, while the gene matches leave 16 bases of the junction unaccounted for. CDR1 MGHDK and CDR2 SYGVNS are derived from the germline V gene.